A selection of T cell receptor beta chains follows, all from one sample in a study of cytomegalovirus exposure and HLA in healthy donors. Generated by immunoSEQ multiplex PCR, the TCRdb table keeps only in-frame clones and is missing some. This sample has more than 95,000 clones; around 83% occur once, and the top ten carry under 4.5%. Sequencing used PBMCs. The receptors derive from a woman aged 18-30 years in good health and CMV-seropositive. The CDR3 runs from the conserved cysteine through the conserved F or W. The D gene is left open where the match is weak. Clone size is given for some rows only: seen once, a few or many times, or a class if the clone is expanded.

J gene | clone size | V gene | D gene | CDR3 protein | CDR3 DNA
TRBJ2-3 | . | TRBV30 | . | CAWSMRGGSTDTQYF | TGTGCCTGGAGTATGAGGGGGGGTAGCACAGATACGCAGTATTTT
TRBJ1-3 | few | TRBV7-6 | TRBD1 | CASSLETGRSRNTIYF | TGTGCCAGCAGCTTAGAGACAGGGAGGTCGCGAAACACCATATATTTT
TRBJ2-2 | . | TRBV29-1 | . | CSVGSLAGTGELFF | TGCAGCGTTGGATCTCTAGCTGGCACCGGGGAGCTGTTTTTT
TRBJ2-1 | . | TRBV6-1 | TRBD1 | CASSEQGGQVYNEQFF | TGTGCCAGCAGTGAACAGGGCGGACAGGTCTACAATGAGCAGTTCTTC
TRBJ2-7 | . | TRBV11-2 | . | CASSLEAGLSYEQYF | TGTGCCAGCAGCTTAGAGGCGGGGCTCTCCTACGAGCAGTACTTC
TRBJ1-5 | once | TRBV19 | . | CASSIKSGPSNQPQHF | TGTGCCAGTAGTATAAAGTCTGGCCCTAGCAATCAGCCCCAGCATTTT
TRBJ2-5 | . | TRBV4-1 | . | CASSQGWGVQETQYF | TGCGCCAGCAGCCAAGGTTGGGGGGTCCAAGAGACCCAGTACTTC
TRBJ2-3 | . | TRBV7-9 | TRBD2 | CASSPVLREGTDTQYF | TGTGCCAGCAGCCCCGTCCTGCGGGAGGGCACAGATACGCAGTATTTT
TRBJ2-7 | . | TRBV7-9 | . | CASSIDRNREYF | TGTGCCAGCAGCATTGACAGGAATAGAGAGTACTTC
TRBJ2-7 | . | TRBV29-1 | . | CSVAGYYEQYF | TGCAGCGTTGCAGGTTATTACGAGCAGTACTTC
TRBJ2-7 | . | TRBV5-1 | TRBD1 | CASSSGQFYEQYF | TGCGCCAGCAGCTCGGGACAGTTCTACGAGCAGTACTTC
TRBJ1-1 | . | TRBV29-1 | . | CSVAAGNTEAFF | TGCAGCGTTGCGGCGGGAAACACTGAAGCTTTCTTT
TRBJ2-7 | once | TRBV30 | . | CAWSEGQLGEQYF | TGTGCCTGGAGTGAAGGACAGCTGGGCGAGCAGTACTTC
TRBJ1-5 | . | TRBV1 | . | CTSSQERQGTPGSQPQHF | TGCACCAGCAGCCAAGAAAGACAGGGGACCCCGGGATCTCAGCCCCAGCATTTT
TRBJ2-3 | . | TRBV11-1 | . | CASNGPWDTQYF | TGTGCCAGCAACGGTCCGTGGGATACGCAGTATTTT
TRBJ1-2 | few | TRBV5-6 | TRBD1 | CASSLSGQGNYGYTF | TGTGCCAGCAGCTTGTCTGGACAGGGTAACTATGGCTACACCTTC
TRBJ1-4 | . | TRBV5-4 | . | CASSSRPHRDEKLFF | TGTGCCAGCAGCTCGAGACCCCACAGGGATGAAAAACTGTTTTTT
TRBJ2-7 | . | TRBV29-1 | . | CSVDRDSRAGEQYF | TGCAGCGTTGATAGGGACTCTAGGGCTGGCGAGCAGTACTTC
TRBJ2-3 | . | TRBV6-4 | TRBD2 | CASSSSSGGTDTQYF | TGTGCCAGCAGTTCCTCTAGCGGGGGAACAGATACGCAGTATTTT
TRBJ1-5 | . | TRBV28 | TRBD1 | CASSSGQGYNQPQHF | TGTGCCAGCAGTTCCGGACAGGGTTACAATCAGCCCCAGCATTTT
TRBJ1-2 | medium-sized | TRBV6-1 | . | CASTSLVEGAEGYTF | TGTGCCAGCACCAGCCTGGTAGAAGGGGCTGAGGGCTACACCTTC
TRBJ2-3 | . | TRBV28 | TRBD2 | CASSLYRLADTDTQYF | TGTGCCAGCAGTTTGTATAGACTAGCGGACACAGATACGCAGTATTTT
TRBJ1-2 | few | TRBV7-3 | . | CASSLSPGPYGYTF | TGTGCCAGCAGCTTAAGTCCAGGGCCCTATGGCTACACCTTC
TRBJ1-4 | once | TRBV30 | . | CAWNRNQNEKLFF | TGTGCCTGGAACAGAAACCAAAATGAAAAACTGTTTTTT